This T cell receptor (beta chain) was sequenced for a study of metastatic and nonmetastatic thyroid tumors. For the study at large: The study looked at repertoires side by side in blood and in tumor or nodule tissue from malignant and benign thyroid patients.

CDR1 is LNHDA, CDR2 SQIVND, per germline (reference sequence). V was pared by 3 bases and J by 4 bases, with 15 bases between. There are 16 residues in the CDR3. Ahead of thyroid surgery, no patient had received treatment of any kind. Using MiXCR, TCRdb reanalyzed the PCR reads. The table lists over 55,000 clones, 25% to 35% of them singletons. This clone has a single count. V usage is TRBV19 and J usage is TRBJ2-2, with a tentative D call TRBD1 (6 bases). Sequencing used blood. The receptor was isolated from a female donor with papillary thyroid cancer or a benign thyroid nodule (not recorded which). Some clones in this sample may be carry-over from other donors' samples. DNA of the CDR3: TGTGCCAGTAGTATTGGGGACAAAGTTGTCACCGGGGAGCTGTTTTTT. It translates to CASSIGDKVVTGELFF.